The TCR beta chain under discussion was sequenced for a study of molecular identifiers for immune sequencing clone quantification. TCRdb reprocessed the PCR reads with MiXCR, giving one entry per CDR3 protein. Of more than 70,000 distinct CDR3 sequences listed, approximately 22% are singletons. The CDR3 has 14 amino acids. Trimming cost V 6 bases and J 8 bases; bases outside gene matches: 15. In germline, CDR1 is DFQATT, CDR2 SNEGSKA (reference sequence). The rearrangement uses TRBV20-1 and TRBJ1-2; 7 nucleotides match TRBD1. The sample comprised naive CD8+ T cells from blood, with Jurkat cell RNA spiked in. The subset was: FACS-sorted CD8+CD4-CCR7+CD45RA+ naive T cells. The TCR was taken from a human donor in good health. Some libraries in this study had Jurkat cell RNA spiked in. CDR3 nucleotide sequence: TGCAGTGCGGACCAAACGGGGACAGCTAACGGCTACACCTTC. Translated: CSADQTGTANGYTF.